Below, 9 T cell receptor beta chains from the same sample are listed, as sequenced in a study of blood T cell repertoires in COVID-19. Data came from immunoSEQ multiplex PCR; TCRdb stores just in-frame clones and leaves some out. The data show 200,000 or so clones, about nine tenths seen once. Sequencing was carried out using PBMCs or T cells enriched from blood (not recorded which). These receptors all stem from a man between 25 and 39 years old in a cohort exposed to, infected with or recovered from COVID-19 (not recorded which).

The rearrangement uses TRBV23-1 and TRBJ1-1, with D perhaps matching TRBD1 (5 bases). TRBV23-1 is recorded as an ORF, its role being uncertain. CDR3 size: 14 residues. V was trimmed by 3 bases and J by 7 bases, leaving 15 bases between them. The CDR3 is CASSHTQGCGEAFF. CDR3 sequence (DNA): TGCGCCAGCAGTCATACTCAGGGTTGTGGTGAAGCTTTCTTT.

CDR3 DNA: TGCGCCAGCAGCCCCGAGTCCCTCTCCTACAATGAGCAGTTCTTC. This codes for CASSPESLSYNEQFF. The chain is built from TRBV5-1 and TRBJ2-1; D gene unclear. In germline, CDR1 is SGHRS, CDR2 YFSETQ. The CDR3 is 15 amino acids. V was pared by 4 bases and J by 0 bases, with 11 bases between.

The chain links TRBV6-5 to TRBJ1-4; D is uncertain. In germline, CDR1 is MNHEY, CDR2 SVGAGI. V dropped 2 bases and J dropped 3 bases, with 7 bases sitting between them. The CDR3 loop spans 14 amino acids. In DNA, the CDR3 is TGTGCCAGCAGTTACCGCGGGCCTAATGAAAAACTGTTTTTT. Protein sequence: CASSYRGPNEKLFF.

The V and J genes are TRBV27 and TRBJ1-1; 7 bases are shared with TRBD1. Germline CDR1 is MNHEY and CDR2 is SMNVEV (reference sequence). Trimming removed 10 bases from V and 0 bases from J; junction bases left unmatched: 17. The CDR3 totals 17 residues. The CDR3 here is CATRGATGPLLNTEAFF. The CDR3 bases are TGTGCCACCAGGGGGGCGACAGGGCCCCTTCTGAACACTGAAGCTTTCTTT.

V usage is TRBV28 and J usage is TRBJ2-7, with 10 bases aligning to TRBD1. The CDR3 runs to 17 residues. Germline trimming cut 5 bases from V and 6 bases from J; bases unmatched to any gene: 16. The germline CDR1 and CDR2 sequences are MDHEN and SYDVKM. CDR3 nucleotides: TGTGCCAGCAGTCGATTAGGTTTTCCGGGACAGGGGCCCGAGCAGTACTTC. Translated, it gives CASSRLGFPGQGPEQYF. Together with reference TRBV28 and TRBJ2-7, the CDR3 gives the full variable domain: DVKVTQSSRYLVKRTGEKVFLECVQDMDHENMFWYRQDPGLGLRLIYFSYDVKMKEKGDIPEGYSVSREKKERFSLILESASTNQTSMYLCASSRLGFPGQGPEQYFGPGTRLTVT.

In its sample, this clone was seen a few times. The J gene is TRBJ2-1, the V gene TRBV4-2, with TRBD2 as a possible D gene (5 bases). V lost 3 bases and J lost 8, with 11 bases in between. From germline, CDR1 is LGHNA and CDR2 YNFKEQ. The CDR3 loop spans 13 amino acids. CDR3 nucleotides: TGTGCCAGCAGCCAGGACTTGCGTCATGAGCAGTTCTTC. As protein: CASSQDLRHEQFF.

This chain joins TRBV24-1 and TRBJ2-1; TRBD2 matches 8 bases. The germline V gene has CDR1 KGHDR and CDR2 SFDVKD. This CDR3 comprises 14 residues. The junction had 7 bases not matched to a gene; V was cut back by 0 bases and J by 13 bases. CDR3 in amino acids: CATSDLPVAGKQFF. The CDR3 DNA is TGTGCCACCAGTGATTTGCCGGTAGCGGGAAAACAGTTCTTC.

J is TRBJ2-7 and V is TRBV19; tentatively, D is TRBD1 (6 bases). V was pared by 10 bases and J by 4 bases, with 14 bases between. Germline loops: CDR1 LNHDA, CDR2 SQIVND (reference sequence). This CDR3 has 12 residues. CDR3 loop: CATGRGDYEQYF. In DNA form, the CDR3 reads TGTGCCACTGGCAGGGGTGATTACGAGCAGTACTTC.

This chain's CDR3 is CSVETGRGTEAFF. The CDR3 DNA sequence: TGCAGCGTTGAGACAGGGCGCGGGACTGAAGCTTTCTTT. This chain links TRBV29-1 with TRBJ1-1; the match to TRBD1 covers 7 bases. The junction had 6 bases not matched to a gene; V was cut back by 3 bases and J by 5 bases. Germline lookup yields CDR1 SQVTM and CDR2 ANQGSEA. This CDR3 spans 13 amino acids.